This TCR beta chain originates from a study of spatial heterogeneity in lung cancer. Study conclusions and caveats: Ubiquitous expanded tumor TCRs surfaced in blood more at resection than they did at follow-up.

The time point: blood at routine non-recurrence follow-up after resection. Unsorted tumor, nontumor lung tissue or cryopreserved PBMC supplied the whole RNA. TCRdb called the 5' RACE reads again in MiXCR, with one record for every CDR3 protein. The sample records about 50,000 distinct CDR3 sequences, 6.5% to 7.5% being singletons. This clonotype was seen ten or more times. Antigen: not known. Germline lookup yields CDR1 SGHRS and CDR2 YFSETQ. The CDR3 contains 13 residues. V dropped 7 bases and J dropped 2 bases, with 13 bases sitting between them. The material was PBMCs, obtained at follow-up. This TCR was sampled from a female donor with early-stage non-small cell lung cancer. The gene calls are TRBV5-1 and TRBJ2-7; D is unresolved. CDR3 bases: TGCGCCAGCCGTCCAGAAACGCCCTACGAGCAGTACTTC. Translating it yields CASRPETPYEQYF.